This is a list of T cell receptor beta chains from one sample in a study of cytomegalovirus exposure and HLA in healthy donors. Assay used: immunoSEQ multiplex PCR; TCRdb lists only in-frame clones, some missing. The sample yields approximately 280,000 clones, more than 80% seen once. The specimen sequenced was PBMCs. The receptors here all came from a man in his forties in good health and CMV-seropositive. The CDR3 runs from the conserved cysteine through the conserved F or W. A D gene is named only where the DNA matches it firmly. The size of a clone is reported for some rows only, either as once, few or many, or as a class for expanded clones.

D	J	size	V	DNA	CDR3
TRBD1	TRBJ2-5	NA	TRBV10-1	TGCGCCAGCAGTGATAGGACAGGGGGCGCGGAGACCCAGTACTTC	CASSDRTGGAETQYF
NA	TRBJ2-2	NA	TRBV7-3	TGTGCCAGCAGCTCATCCGGCGGGTCGAACACCGGGGAGCTGTTTTTT	CASSSSGGSNTGELFF
NA	TRBJ2-5	NA	TRBV7-3	TGTGCCAGCAGAGCTAACAGCGGAGAGACCCAGTACTTC	CASRANSGETQYF
NA	TRBJ2-7	NA	TRBV7-2	TGTGCCAGCAGCTTAGAAGCTCCGAGCTCCTACGAGCAGTACTTC	CASSLEAPSSYEQYF
TRBD1	TRBJ1-5	NA	TRBV6-6	TGTGCCAGCAGTTCCATCGGGACAGGGTGGCAGCCCCAGCATTTT	CASSSIGTGWQPQHF
NA	TRBJ1-5	NA	TRBV2	TGTGCCAGCAATGCGGGGTTTAGCAATCAGCCCCAGCATTTT	CASNAGFSNQPQHF
NA	TRBJ1-5	once	TRBV9	TGTGCCAGCAGCCCCGACACAAGCAATCAGCCCCAGCATTTT	CASSPDTSNQPQHF
NA	TRBJ1-2	once	TRBV27	TGTGCCAGCAGTTTAAACGGACTAAGCTACACCTTC	CASSLNGLSYTF
NA	TRBJ2-5	NA	TRBV7-9	TGTGCCAGCCATCGGGATCTTAACGTGGCCCAGTACTTC	CASHRDLNVAQYF
TRBD1	TRBJ2-7	once	TRBV7-9	TGTGCCAGCAGCCATGGACAGGGGGCCCACCCGCTGGGCCAGTACGAGCAGTACTTC	CASSHGQGAHPLGQYEQYF
TRBD2	TRBJ2-7	NA	TRBV5-4	TGTGCCAGCAGCCGCGGACTAGCGGGAGGCGAGCAGTACTTC	CASSRGLAGGEQYF
TRBD1	TRBJ1-4	few	TRBV12-5	TGTGCTAGTGGTTTCCCAATCAGGGGGCGTGATGAAAAACTGTTTTTT	CASGFPIRGRDEKLFF
NA	TRBJ2-1	NA	TRBV19	TGTGCCAGTTCGCAAGGGGCCCGGTACAATGAGCAGTTCTTC	CASSQGARYNEQFF
NA	TRBJ1-1	NA	TRBV7-3	TGTGCCAGCAGCCTGGCGGGAGGAAACACTGAAGCTTTCTTT	CASSLAGGNTEAFF
TRBD2	TRBJ2-2	NA	TRBV7-8	TGTGCCAGCAGCTTAGATCTGGGGATACGGCGGGAGGCGTTTTTT	CASSLDLGIRREAFF
TRBD2	TRBJ2-7	few	TRBV25-1	TGTGCCAGCAGGGATAGCGGGTTTACCTACGAGCAGTACTTC	CASRDSGFTYEQYF